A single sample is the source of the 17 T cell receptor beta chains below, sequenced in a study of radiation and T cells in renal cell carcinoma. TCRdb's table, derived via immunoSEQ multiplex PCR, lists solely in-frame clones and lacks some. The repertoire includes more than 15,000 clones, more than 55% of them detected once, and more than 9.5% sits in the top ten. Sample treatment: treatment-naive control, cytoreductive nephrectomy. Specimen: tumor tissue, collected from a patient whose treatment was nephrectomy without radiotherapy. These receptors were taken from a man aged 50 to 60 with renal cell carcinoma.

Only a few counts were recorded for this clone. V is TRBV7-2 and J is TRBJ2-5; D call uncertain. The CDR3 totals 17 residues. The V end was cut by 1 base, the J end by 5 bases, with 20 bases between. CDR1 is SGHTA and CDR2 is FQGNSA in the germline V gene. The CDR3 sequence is CASSLGPDNTSRETQYF. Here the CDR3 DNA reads TGTGCCAGCAGCTTAGGGCCCGACAATACCTCCAGGGAGACCCAGTACTTC. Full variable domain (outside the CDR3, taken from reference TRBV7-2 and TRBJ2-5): GAGVSQSPSNKVTEKGKDVELRCDPISGHTALYWYRQSLGQGLEFLIYFQGNSAPDKSGLPSDRFSAERTGGSVSTLTIQRTQQEDSAVYLCASSLGPDNTSRETQYFGPGTRLLVL.

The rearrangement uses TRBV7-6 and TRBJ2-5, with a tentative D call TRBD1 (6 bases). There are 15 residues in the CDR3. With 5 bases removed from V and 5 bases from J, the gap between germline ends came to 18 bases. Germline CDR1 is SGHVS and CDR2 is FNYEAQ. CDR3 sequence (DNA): TGTGCCAGCAGCCCACAGGGATATCCTAGGGAGACCCAGTACTTC. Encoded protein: CASSPQGYPRETQYF. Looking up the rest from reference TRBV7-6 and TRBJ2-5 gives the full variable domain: GAGVSQSPRYKVTKRGQDVALRCDPISGHVSLYWYRQALGQGPEFLTYFNYEAQQDKSGLPNDRFSAERPEGSISTLTIQRTEQRDSAMYRCASSPQGYPRETQYFGPGTRLLVL.

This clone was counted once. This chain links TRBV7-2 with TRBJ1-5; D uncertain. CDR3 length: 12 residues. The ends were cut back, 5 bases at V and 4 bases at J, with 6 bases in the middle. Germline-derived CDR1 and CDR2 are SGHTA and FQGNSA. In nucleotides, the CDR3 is TGTGCCAGCAGCGTTTCAAATCAGCCCCAGCATTTT. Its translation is CASSVSNQPQHF.

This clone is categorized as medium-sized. The CDR3 nucleotides are TGTGCCAGCAGTGAAACGGGCGGCCGAAACACCGGGGAGCTGTTTTTT. This encodes CASSETGGRNTGELFF. The rearrangement links TRBV2 to TRBJ2-2; no firm D call. V dropped 2 bases and J dropped 2 bases, with 12 bases sitting between them. The CDR3 length is 16 residues. Per germline, CDR1 SNHLY and CDR2 FYNNEI.

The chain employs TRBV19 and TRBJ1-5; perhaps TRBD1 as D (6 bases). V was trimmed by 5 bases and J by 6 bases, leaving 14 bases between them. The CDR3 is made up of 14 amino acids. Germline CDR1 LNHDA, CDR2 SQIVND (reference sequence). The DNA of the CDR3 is TGTGCCAGTAGTGGGGGCCGGGTTTTTCAGCCCCAGCATTTT. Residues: CASSGGRVFQPQHF.

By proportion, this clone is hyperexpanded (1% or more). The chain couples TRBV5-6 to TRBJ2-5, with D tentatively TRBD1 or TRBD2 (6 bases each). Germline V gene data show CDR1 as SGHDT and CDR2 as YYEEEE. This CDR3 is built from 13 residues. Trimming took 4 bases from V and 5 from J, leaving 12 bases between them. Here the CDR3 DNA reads TGTGCCAGCAGCCCAGGGGAGGTTGAGACCCAGTACTTC. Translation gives CASSPGEVETQYF. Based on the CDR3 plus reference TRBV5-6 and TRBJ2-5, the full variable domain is DAGVTQSPTHLIKTRGQQVTLRCSPKSGHDTVSWYQQALGQGPQFIFQYYEEEERQRGNFPDRFSGHQFPNYSSELNVNALLLGDSALYLCASSPGEVETQYFGPGTRLLVL.

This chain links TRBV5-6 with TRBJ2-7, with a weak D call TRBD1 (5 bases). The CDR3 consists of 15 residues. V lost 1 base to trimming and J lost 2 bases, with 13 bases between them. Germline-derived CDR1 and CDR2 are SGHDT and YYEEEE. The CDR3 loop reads CASSLQGIGAYEQYF. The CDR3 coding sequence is TGTGCCAGCAGCTTGCAAGGTATAGGGGCCTACGAGCAGTACTTC.

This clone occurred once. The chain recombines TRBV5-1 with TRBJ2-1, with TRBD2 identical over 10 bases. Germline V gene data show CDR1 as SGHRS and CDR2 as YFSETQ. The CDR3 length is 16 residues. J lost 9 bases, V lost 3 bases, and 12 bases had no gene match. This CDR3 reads CASSSTARLAGVEQFF. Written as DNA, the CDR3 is TGCGCCAGCAGCTCGACCGCCAGGCTAGCGGGAGTTGAGCAGTTCTTC.

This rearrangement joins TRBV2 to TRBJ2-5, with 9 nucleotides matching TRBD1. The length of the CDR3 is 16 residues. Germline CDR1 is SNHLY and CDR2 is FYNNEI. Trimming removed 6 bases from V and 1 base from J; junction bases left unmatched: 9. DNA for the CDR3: TGTGCCAGCAGGCCCCGGGACAGGGAATTCCAAGAGACCCAGTACTTC. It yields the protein CASRPRDREFQETQYF.

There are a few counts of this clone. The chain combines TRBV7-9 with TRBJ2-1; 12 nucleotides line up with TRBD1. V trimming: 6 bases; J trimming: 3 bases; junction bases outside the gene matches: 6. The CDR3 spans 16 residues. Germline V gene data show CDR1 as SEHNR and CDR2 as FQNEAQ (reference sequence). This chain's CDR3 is CASRTGTGGLYNEQFF. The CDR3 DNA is TGTGCCAGCAGAACCGGGACAGGGGGCCTCTACAATGAGCAGTTCTTC.

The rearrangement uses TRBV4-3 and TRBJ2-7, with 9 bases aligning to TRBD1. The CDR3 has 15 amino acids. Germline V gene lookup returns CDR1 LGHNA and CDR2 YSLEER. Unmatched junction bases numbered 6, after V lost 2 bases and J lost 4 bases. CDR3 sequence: CASSQSQGALYEQYF. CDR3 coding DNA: TGCGCCAGCAGCCAATCACAGGGGGCTTTATACGAGCAGTACTTC.

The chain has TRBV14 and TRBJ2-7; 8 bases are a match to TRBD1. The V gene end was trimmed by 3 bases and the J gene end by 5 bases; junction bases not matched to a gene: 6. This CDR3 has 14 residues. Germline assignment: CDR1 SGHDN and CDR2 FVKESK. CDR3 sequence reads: CASSQRDRSHEQYF. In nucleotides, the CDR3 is TGTGCCAGCAGCCAGAGGGACAGGAGCCACGAGCAGTACTTC.

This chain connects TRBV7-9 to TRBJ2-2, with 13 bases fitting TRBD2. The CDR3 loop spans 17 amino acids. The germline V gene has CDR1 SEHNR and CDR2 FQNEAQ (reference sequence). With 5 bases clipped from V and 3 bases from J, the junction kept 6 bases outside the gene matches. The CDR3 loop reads CASSRFGLAGDTGELFF. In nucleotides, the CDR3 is TGTGCCAGCAGCCGATTCGGACTAGCGGGAGACACCGGGGAGCTGTTTTTT.

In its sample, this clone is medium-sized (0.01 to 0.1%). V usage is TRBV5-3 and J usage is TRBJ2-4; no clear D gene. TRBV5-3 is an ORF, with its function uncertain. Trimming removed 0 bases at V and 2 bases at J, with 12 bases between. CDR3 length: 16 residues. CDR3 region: CARSLAGDGSKNIQYF. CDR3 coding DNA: TGTGCCAGAAGCTTGGCTGGGGATGGGTCCAAAAACATTCAGTACTTC.

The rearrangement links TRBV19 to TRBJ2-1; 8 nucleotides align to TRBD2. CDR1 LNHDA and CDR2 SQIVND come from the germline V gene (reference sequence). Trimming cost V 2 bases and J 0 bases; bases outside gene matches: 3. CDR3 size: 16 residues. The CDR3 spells CASSISAGVSYNEQFF. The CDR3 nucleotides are TGTGCCAGTAGTATATCAGCGGGAGTCTCCTACAATGAGCAGTTCTTC.

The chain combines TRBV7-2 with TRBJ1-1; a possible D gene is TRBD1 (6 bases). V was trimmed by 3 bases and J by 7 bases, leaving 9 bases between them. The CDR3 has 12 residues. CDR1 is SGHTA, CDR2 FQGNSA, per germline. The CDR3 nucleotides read TGTGCCAGCAGCTTGGGACACAATGAAGCTTTCTTT. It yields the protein CASSLGHNEAFF.

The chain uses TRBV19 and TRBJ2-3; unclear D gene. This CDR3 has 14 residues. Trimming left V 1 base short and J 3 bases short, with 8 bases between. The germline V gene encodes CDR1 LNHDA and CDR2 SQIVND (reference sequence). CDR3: CASSIGVGTDTQYF. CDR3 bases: TGTGCCAGTAGTATAGGAGTGGGAACAGATACGCAGTATTTT.